The entry below describes one T cell receptor beta chain. This sample is part of a study of blood T cell repertoires in COVID-19. Study details: Sample material is recorded as cDNA or gDNA derived from T cells, B-cell-depleted T cells, or PBMCs.

Germline CDR1 reads MNHNS; CDR2 reads SASEGT. V trimming: 2 bases; J trimming: 6 bases; junction bases outside the gene matches: 12. The CDR3 extends over 16 amino acids. Across roughly 25 US areas, participants ranged in age from roughly 18 to 89 years. Participant reports of clinical history set cohort assignment. Recovered Cohort 3 donors showed two negative PCRs, clearance, or symptom resolution. Data came from immunoSEQ multiplex PCR; TCRdb stores just in-frame clones and leaves some out. The data contain hundreds of thousands of clones, 82% of them seen just once; the ten biggest clones take up about 3.2%.

Source material: PBMCs or T cells enriched from blood (not recorded which). The receptor comes from a woman aged 60 to 75 who had recovered from COVID-19. The rearrangement joins TRBV6-1 to TRBJ1-2; TRBD1 matches at 7 bases. The DNA for the CDR3 is TGTGCCAGCAGTGAAAAGCTGAGACAGGGTTATGATGGCTACACCTTC. It translates to CASSEKLRQGYDGYTF.